The rows below give T cell receptor beta chains drawn from one sample of a study of neurological immune-mediated disorders. MiXCR was run by TCRdb on the 5' RACE reads, yielding one entry per CDR3 protein. The data hold about 59,000 distinct CDR3 sequences, with under 30% observed a single time. Sequencing was done on a sample of PBMCs. The receptors derive from a man aged 55 to 70 with HTLV-1-associated myelopathy (HAM/TSP). Each CDR3 is given with its conserved first and last residue. A D gene is named only where the DNA matches it firmly. Rows may omit the clone size; those that give it use once, few, many or a size class.

V gene	J gene	D gene	clone size	CDR3 DNA	CDR3 protein
TRBV5-1	TRBJ2-1	TRBD1	many	TGCGCCAGCAGCTTAGGGACAGCGGCCGATGAGCAGTTCTTC	CASSLGTAADEQFF
TRBV7-9	TRBJ2-7	TRBD1	many	TGTGCCAGCAGAACCGGACAGGGGGCGACCTACGAGCAGTACTTC	CASRTGQGATYEQYF
TRBV2	TRBJ2-5	-	many	TGTGCCAGCAGTGAATCCGGGATTACACGGAAGACCCAGTACTTC	CASSESGITRKTQYF
TRBV3-1	TRBJ2-7	-	-	TGTGCCAGCAGCCAAGATGTGCCGACTTCCTACGAGCAGTACTTC	CASSQDVPTSYEQYF
TRBV4-1	TRBJ2-3	-	many	TGCGCCAGCAGCCCAGACGACAGCACAGATACGCAGTATTTT	CASSPDDSTDTQYF
TRBV20-1	TRBJ2-3	TRBD1	-	TGCAGTGCTGAGGACAGGGAGGATACGCAGTATTTT	CSAEDREDTQYF
TRBV15	TRBJ2-2	-	-	TGTGCCACCAGCACACTCCTGGGCACCGGGGAGCTGTTTTTT	CATSTLLGTGELFF
TRBV7-3	TRBJ2-2	-	few	TGTGCCAGCAGCTACGGGGCCGGGGAGCTGTTTTTT	CASSYGAGELFF
TRBV5-1	TRBJ2-2	-	-	TGCGCCAGCAAGACGGAGAACACCGGGGAGCTGTTTTTT	CASKTENTGELFF
TRBV25-1	TRBJ1-1	-	many	TGTGCCAGCAGTAAGACCGATCGTACTGAAGCTTTCTTT	CASSKTDRTEAFF
TRBV10-2	TRBJ2-3	-	many	TGCGCCAGCAAGTCTAGCGACACAGATACGCAGTATTTT	CASKSSDTDTQYF
TRBV11-3	TRBJ2-1	-	-	TGTGCCAGCAGCTCGACGCAGGGGCGGCAGTTCTTC	CASSSTQGRQFF
TRBV5-5	TRBJ1-4	TRBD1	many	TGTGCCAGCAGCTTTTCGGGACAGGTGAATGAAAAACTGTTTTTT	CASSFSGQVNEKLFF
TRBV14	TRBJ1-3	-	many	TGTGCCAGCAGCCAACGCGGGTTCTCCTCTGGAAACACCATATATTTT	CASSQRGFSSGNTIYF
TRBV9	TRBJ2-7	-	many	TGTGCCAGCAGCCCAGGGGAGGGGGAGCAGTACTTC	CASSPGEGEQYF
TRBV20-1	TRBJ1-2	-	many	TGCAGTGCTAGCGGGGGGATTAACTATGGCTACACCTTC	CSASGGINYGYTF
TRBV29-1	TRBJ2-1	TRBD2	few	TGCAGCGTTACGCATGAGCGGGAGGGCCGGTACAATGAGCAGTTCTTC	CSVTHEREGRYNEQFF
TRBV20-1	TRBJ2-1	TRBD2	-	TGCAGTGCTAATAGCGGGAGGGCCGGAGTTCTGAATGAGCAGTTCTTC	CSANSGRAGVLNEQFF
TRBV5-1	TRBJ2-1	TRBD1	many	TGCGCCAGCAGCTTGGGGGACAGGGAAAATGAGCAGTTCTTC	CASSLGDRENEQFF
TRBV20-1	TRBJ2-1	TRBD2	-	TGCAGTGCCAGCCCGGCGGGAGGGGGAAACAATGAGCAGTTCTTC	CSASPAGGGNNEQFF
TRBV5-1	TRBJ1-1	-	many	TGCGCCAGCCGTAATATAAATATGAACACTGAAGCTTTCTTT	CASRNINMNTEAFF
TRBV20-1	TRBJ1-2	-	-	TGCAGTGCCCTCCTTAACTATGGCTACACCTTC	CSALLNYGYTF
TRBV20-1	TRBJ2-1	-	many	TGCAGTGCTAGAGAAGGATCCTCCTACAATGAGCAGTTCTTC	CSAREGSSYNEQFF
TRBV12-3/TRBV12-4	TRBJ2-1	-	many	TGTGCCAGCTCAAATAGAGGTAATTCATACAATGAGCAGTTCTTC	CASSNRGNSYNEQFF
TRBV10-2	TRBJ2-5	-	many	TGCGCCGGAATAGAGGCAAGGACGGTGACCCCTGTGAAGACCCAGTACTTC	CAGIEARTVTPVKTQYF
TRBV7-2	TRBJ2-5	TRBD2	many	TGTGCCAGCAGCTGGGGTGGGAGGGCCGGTGGGGAGACCCAGTACTTC	CASSWGGRAGGETQYF
TRBV10-1	TRBJ2-2	-	few	TGCGCCAGCAGTGGCCGGGGGCAGGGGGCGAACACCGGGGAGCTGTTTTTT	CASSGRGQGANTGELFF
TRBV20-1	TRBJ2-3	-	many	TGCAGTGCTAGTTCGGGAGATACGCAGTATTTT	CSASSGDTQYF
TRBV19	TRBJ2-2	-	many	TGTGCCAGTAGTATAGCCGGGACCTACACCGGGGAGCTGTTTTTT	CASSIAGTYTGELFF
TRBV6-5	TRBJ2-3	TRBD2	many	TGTGCCAGCTCCCCCGGGAGGGCTAGCTTCTTAGATACGCAGTATTTT	CASSPGRASFLDTQYF
TRBV28	TRBJ2-5	-	many	TGTGCCAGCAGTTTCAAAGGACAGCTATGGTACTTC	CASSFKGQLWYF
TRBV7-9	TRBJ2-1	-	-	TGTGCCAGCAGCTTAGTTGACAGGAGCTCCTACAATGAGCAGTTCTTC	CASSLVDRSSYNEQFF